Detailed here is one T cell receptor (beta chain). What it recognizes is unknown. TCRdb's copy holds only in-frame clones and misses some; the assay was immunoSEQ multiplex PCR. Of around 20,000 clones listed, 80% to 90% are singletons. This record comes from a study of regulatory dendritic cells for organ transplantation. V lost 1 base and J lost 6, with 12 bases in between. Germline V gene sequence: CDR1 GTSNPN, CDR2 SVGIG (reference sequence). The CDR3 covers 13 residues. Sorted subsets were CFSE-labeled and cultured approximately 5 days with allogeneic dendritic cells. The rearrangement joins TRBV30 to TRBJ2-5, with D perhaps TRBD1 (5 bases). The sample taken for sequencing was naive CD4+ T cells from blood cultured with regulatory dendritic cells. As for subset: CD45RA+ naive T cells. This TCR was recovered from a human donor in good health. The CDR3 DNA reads TGTGCCTGGAGTGCAGGGTTTGGAAAGACCCAGTACTTC. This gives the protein CAWSAGFGKTQYF.